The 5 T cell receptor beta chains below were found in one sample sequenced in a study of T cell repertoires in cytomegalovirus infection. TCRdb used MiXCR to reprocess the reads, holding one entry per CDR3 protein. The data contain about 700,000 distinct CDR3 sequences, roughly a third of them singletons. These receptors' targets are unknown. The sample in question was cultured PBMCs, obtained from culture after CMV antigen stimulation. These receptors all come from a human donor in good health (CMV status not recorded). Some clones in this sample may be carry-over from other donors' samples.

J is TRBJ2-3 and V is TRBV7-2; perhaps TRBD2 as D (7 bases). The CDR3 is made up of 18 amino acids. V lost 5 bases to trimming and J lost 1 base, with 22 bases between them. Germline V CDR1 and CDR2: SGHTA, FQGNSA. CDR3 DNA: TGTGCCAGCAGCCCAACAGTGTCAAGGGGGGGGCGCACAGATACGCAGTATTTT. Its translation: CASSPTVSRGGRTDTQYF.

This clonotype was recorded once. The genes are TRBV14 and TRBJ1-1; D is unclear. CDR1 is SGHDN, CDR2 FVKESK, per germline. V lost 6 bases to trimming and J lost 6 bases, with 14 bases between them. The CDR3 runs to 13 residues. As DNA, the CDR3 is TGTGCCAGCAGTCGCGTCCGTGTCTCTGAAGCTTTCTTT. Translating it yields CASSRVRVSEAFF.

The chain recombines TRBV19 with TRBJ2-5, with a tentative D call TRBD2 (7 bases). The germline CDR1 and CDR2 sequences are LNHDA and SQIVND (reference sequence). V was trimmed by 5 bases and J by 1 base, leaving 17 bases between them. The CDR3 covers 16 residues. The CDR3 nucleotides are TGTGCCAGTAGTGCCCCCGGGCGGGGGCCCCAAGAGACCCAGTACTTC. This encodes CASSAPGRGPQETQYF.

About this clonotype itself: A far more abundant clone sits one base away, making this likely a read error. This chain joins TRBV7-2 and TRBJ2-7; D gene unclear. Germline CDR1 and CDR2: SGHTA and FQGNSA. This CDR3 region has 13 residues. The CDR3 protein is CASSLVGGYVQYF. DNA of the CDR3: TGTGCCAGCAGCTTAGTAGGCGGCTACGTGCAGTACTTC.

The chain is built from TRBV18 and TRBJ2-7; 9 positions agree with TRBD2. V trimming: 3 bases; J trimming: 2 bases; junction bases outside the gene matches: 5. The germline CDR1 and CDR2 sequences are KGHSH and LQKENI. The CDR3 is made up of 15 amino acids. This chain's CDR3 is CASSPVLAGPYEQYF. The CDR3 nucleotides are TGTGCCAGCTCACCTGTTCTAGCGGGGCCCTACGAGCAGTACTTC.